The 25 T cell receptor beta chains reported below all come from one sample, sequenced in a study of Ad26.COV2.S vaccination and SARS-CoV-2 variants. TCRdb keeps only in-frame clones here, not all; method: immunoSEQ multiplex PCR. The sample has around 350,000 clones, roughly nine tenths seen once. The input for sequencing was peripheral blood, taken after recovery from COVID-19. The receptors shown here come from a human donor who had recovered from COVID-19.

This chain joins TRBV19 and TRBJ2-7; the match to TRBD1 covers 7 bases. There are 17 residues in the CDR3. The germline gives CDR1 LNHDA, CDR2 SQIVND (reference sequence). After removal of 6 bases from V and 5 bases from J, the junction contained 19 bases not matched to a gene. CDR3 sequence (DNA): TGTGCCAGTAGCAAATTACCTGGGGACAGTTCTTTCCACGAGCAGTACTTC. Its protein product is CASSKLPGDSSFHEQYF.

V is TRBV11-2 and J is TRBJ1-6; a weak D match, TRBD1 (5 bases). In germline, CDR1 is SGHAT, CDR2 FQNNGV. CDR3 length equals 18 residues. Between the trimmed V and J ends, which lost 0 bases and 7 bases, there was a span of 19 bases. CDR3 sequence reads: CASSLDWPGGGVNSPLHF. The CDR3 region has the DNA TGTGCCAGCAGCTTAGATTGGCCTGGGGGGGGAGTAAATTCACCCCTCCACTTT.

This rearrangement joins TRBV15 to TRBJ1-1; TRBD1 is a possible D gene (5 bases). With 1 base removed from V and 1 base from J, the gap between germline ends came to 10 bases. Per the germline V gene, CDR1 is LNHNV and CDR2 is YYDKDF (reference sequence). This CDR3 has 15 amino acids. CDR3 amino acids: CATSRGYGTNTEAFF. The CDR3 nucleotides read TGTGCCACCAGCAGAGGGTACGGGACGAACACTGAAGCTTTCTTT.

V and J are TRBV9 and TRBJ1-1, with TRBD1 identical over 8 bases. The CDR3 consists of 15 residues. The V segment lost 3 bases and the J segment 7 bases; nucleotides outside the gene matches: 11. Germline V lookup: CDR1 SGDLS, CDR2 YYNGEE. For the CDR3, the DNA is TGTGCCAGCAGCGGATCGACAGGGGCGGCCGGTGAAGCTTTCTTT. It yields the protein CASSGSTGAAGEAFF.

The V gene is TRBV12-3 or TRBV12-4, the J gene TRBJ2-7, with 8 bases aligning to TRBD1. J gave up 7 bases and V 8 bases, and 10 bases lay outside the gene matches. This CDR3 has 13 amino acids. CDR3 loop: CASRRQGSEEQYF. In DNA form, the CDR3 reads TGTGCCAGCCGACGACAGGGGTCTGAAGAGCAGTACTTC.

The chain recombines TRBV5-1 with TRBJ1-1, with 10 positions matching TRBD1. The germline CDR1 and CDR2 sequences are SGHRS and YFSETQ. CDR3 size: 16 residues. Trimming took 4 bases from V and 2 from J; bases not matched to a gene: 8. The CDR3 protein is CASSLTGGEFNTEAFF. For the CDR3, the DNA is TGCGCCAGCAGCCTGACAGGGGGCGAATTTAACACTGAAGCTTTCTTT.

This sequence joins TRBV10-3 and TRBJ2-3; 14 bases are a match to TRBD2. The ends lost 6 bases at V and 4 bases at J; junction bases unmatched: 15. The germline V gene encodes CDR1 ENHRY and CDR2 SYGVKD. The CDR3 is 19 residues long. The CDR3 nucleotides read TGTGCCATCAGACAGGGACTAGCGGGGGCCGCGGCTGGATCAGATACGCAGTATTTT. It yields the protein CAIRQGLAGAAAGSDTQYF.

The rearrangement links TRBV7-9 to TRBJ1-1, with D hard to call. Per the germline V gene, CDR1 is SEHNR and CDR2 is FQNEAQ (reference sequence). The length of the CDR3 is 15 residues. V was pared by 1 base and J by 2 bases, with 11 bases between. CDR3 in amino acids: CASSLDVQRNTEAFF. For the CDR3, the DNA is TGTGCCAGCAGCTTAGACGTACAGAGAAACACTGAAGCTTTCTTT. The whole variable domain, filled in from reference TRBV7-9 and TRBJ1-1, reads DTGVSQNPRHKITKRGQNVTFRCDPISEHNRLYWYRQTLGQGPEFLTYFQNEAQLEKSRLLSDRFSAERPKGSFSTLEIQRTEQGDSAMYLCASSLDVQRNTEAFFGQGTRLTVV.

The V gene is TRBV18, the J gene TRBJ2-2; 7 nucleotides agree with TRBD2. The CDR3 is 14 residues long. V was pared by 6 bases and J by 4 bases, with 5 bases of the junction left unmatched. CDR1 and CDR2 from the germline V gene are KGHSH and LQKENI. The CDR3 protein is CASSRDYRTGELFF. CDR3 in DNA: TGTGCCAGCTCCCGGGACTATCGCACCGGGGAGCTGTTTTTT.

The J gene is TRBJ2-7, the V gene TRBV5-1; 7 bases line up with TRBD1. The CDR3 length is 14 residues. Germline lookup yields CDR1 SGHRS and CDR2 YFSETQ. V was clipped by 4 bases and J by 2 bases; unmatched bases: 6. The DNA for the CDR3 is TGCGCCAGCAGCGTCGGACAGGAACCCTACGAGCAGTACTTC. Its protein is CASSVGQEPYEQYF.

CDR3 amino acids: CASRYSANQPQHF. CDR3 sequence (DNA): TGTGCCAGCAGGTACAGCGCCAATCAGCCCCAGCATTTT. The J gene is TRBJ1-5, the V gene TRBV2, with no clear D. Trimming stripped 6 bases from V and 3 bases from J, with 9 bases between. This CDR3 has 13 amino acids. The germline gives CDR1 SNHLY, CDR2 FYNNEI.

The CDR3 is CASSLVGDIDYGYTF. In DNA, the CDR3 is TGCGCCAGCAGCTTGGTAGGGGACATCGACTATGGCTACACCTTC. The rearrangement uses TRBV5-1 and TRBJ1-2, with a tentative D call TRBD1 (6 bases). V lost 0 bases to trimming and J lost 3 bases, with 12 bases between them. Germline V gives CDR1 SGHRS, CDR2 YFSETQ. The CDR3 consists of 15 residues.

The CDR3 sequence is CASSFVWGNEQFF. DNA for the CDR3: TGTGCCAGCAGTTTTGTGTGGGGCAATGAGCAGTTCTTC. J is TRBJ2-1 and V is TRBV27; unclear D gene. Deletions cut 3 bases from V and 6 bases from J, with 9 bases between. CDR1 and CDR2 (germline): MNHEY, SMNVEV (reference sequence). This CDR3 is 13 amino acids long.

The V gene is TRBV27, the J gene TRBJ1-5; D gene ambiguous. Per the germline V gene, CDR1 is MNHEY and CDR2 is SMNVEV (reference sequence). V was pared by 11 bases and J by 2 bases, with 19 bases between. This CDR3 region has 15 residues. CDR3 nucleotides: TGTGCCCCACGGCTAACAACGGGTGGCAATCAGCCCCAGCATTTT. It translates to CAPRLTTGGNQPQHF.

The chain recombines TRBV6-5 with TRBJ1-4, with TRBD1 identical over 8 bases. The germline gives CDR1 MNHEY, CDR2 SVGAGI. The V gene end was trimmed by 5 bases and the J gene end by 8 bases; junction bases not matched to a gene: 4. The CDR3 loop spans 13 amino acids. The CDR3 region has the DNA TGTGCCAGCAGTACAGGGGGGCGAGAAAAACTGTTTTTT. Amino acid sequence: CASSTGGREKLFF.

In the case of this clone: Different DNA sequences within this sample yield the same CDR3. The rearrangement joins TRBV27 to TRBJ2-7; D unresolved. V was pared by 2 bases and J by 3 bases, with 14 bases between. The CDR3 length is 15 residues. Germline assignment: CDR1 MNHEY and CDR2 SMNVEV (reference sequence). The CDR3 DNA reads TGTGCCAGCAGTTTAGACGGCACCCCCGACTACGAGCAGTACTTC. It codes for CASSLDGTPDYEQYF.

This clone is a singleton in its sample. This chain links TRBV2 with TRBJ1-2; D is perhaps TRBD1 (6 bases). Trimming left V 6 bases short and J 0 bases short, with 29 bases between. Germline-derived CDR1 and CDR2 are SNHLY and FYNNEI. The CDR3 runs to 20 residues. The CDR3 loop reads CASRGPQRQENTHANYGYTF. The CDR3 nucleotides are TGTGCCAGCAGGGGGCCTCAGAGACAGGAGAATACCCACGCTAACTATGGCTACACCTTC.

The chain uses TRBV25-1 and TRBJ2-1; D gene uncertain. V shed 3 bases and J shed 6 bases, with 12 bases lying between them. Germline V CDR1 and CDR2: MGHDK, SYGVNS. The CDR3 totals 14 residues. CDR3 DNA sequence: TGTGCCAGCAGTGACCTCCCGACGTCCAATGAGCAGTTCTTC. As protein: CASSDLPTSNEQFF.

Here the CDR3 DNA reads TGTGCCAGCACCCTCCGCGGGCGGAACTATGGCTACACCTTC. This translates into CASTLRGRNYGYTF. The V gene is TRBV6-5, the J gene TRBJ1-2; D is unresolved. This CDR3 is built from 14 residues. V gave up 7 bases and J gave up 2 bases, with 14 bases separating them. Germline values: CDR1 MNHEY, CDR2 SVGAGI.

The rearrangement links TRBV7-2 to TRBJ2-5; the D gene could be TRBD1 or TRBD2 (5 bases each). The CDR3 totals 15 residues. CDR1 is SGHTA and CDR2 is FQGNSA in the germline V gene. Deletions cut 2 bases from V and 4 bases from J, with 14 bases between. In DNA, the CDR3 is TGTGCCAGCAGCTTACCGGGACGGGCGGGAGAGACCCAGTACTTC. Translating it yields CASSLPGRAGETQYF.

The chain recombines TRBV27 with TRBJ2-7, with D uncertain. Per the germline V gene, CDR1 is MNHEY and CDR2 is SMNVEV (reference sequence). CDR3 length: 13 amino acids. Trimming removed 5 bases from V and 3 bases from J, with 11 bases in between. The CDR3 loop reads CASSIVPYYEQYF. In DNA, the CDR3 is TGTGCCAGCAGTATCGTACCCTACTACGAGCAGTACTTC.

J is TRBJ2-5 and V is TRBV27; 11 bases map to TRBD1. Germline V gives CDR1 MNHEY, CDR2 SMNVEV (reference sequence). V trimming: 8 bases; J trimming: 6 bases; junction bases outside the gene matches: 5. CDR3 size: 13 residues. The CDR3 region is CASSGQGVKTQYF. In DNA form, the CDR3 reads TGTGCCAGCTCGGGACAGGGGGTGAAGACCCAGTACTTC.

V and J are TRBV13 and TRBJ2-7; 9 positions agree with TRBD1. The CDR3 length is 16 residues. Germline V gene lookup returns CDR1 PRHDT and CDR2 FYEKMQ (reference sequence). V gave up 5 bases and J gave up 4 bases; unmatched junction bases: 12. CDR3 sequence (DNA): TGTGCCAGCAGCCCACCAACAGGGGGCGTTTCATACGAGCAGTACTTC. Protein sequence: CASSPPTGGVSYEQYF.

The J gene is TRBJ1-2, the V gene TRBV25-1; D remains unclear. Germline values: CDR1 MGHDK, CDR2 SYGVNS. V was cut by 2 bases and J by 6 bases, with 19 bases left in between. The CDR3 loop spans 16 amino acids. The CDR3 region has the DNA TGTGCCAGCAGTGAAGTGAGGGCCGGGCCTTTAGATGGCTACACCTTC. Its translation is CASSEVRAGPLDGYTF.

The J gene is TRBJ2-3, the V gene TRBV7-9, with TRBD2 matching 10 bases. This CDR3 contains 16 residues. Per the germline V gene, CDR1 is SEHNR and CDR2 is FQNEAQ (reference sequence). J gave up 0 bases and V 4 bases, and 4 bases lay outside the gene matches. The CDR3 coding sequence is TGTGCCAGCAGCTCTCTAGCGGGGGCTAGCACAGATACGCAGTATTTT. Translating gives CASSSLAGASTDTQYF.